The 15 T cell receptor beta chains below were found in one sample sequenced in a study of response to subunit inactivated influenza vaccine. TCRdb analysed the RT-PCR reads with MiXCR anew, one entry per CDR3 protein. The sample carries about 520,000 distinct CDR3 sequences, under 8.5% recorded once. The sequencing here drew on PBMCs from blood, taken roughly 24 months after vaccination. Source of these receptors: a man in his fifties or sixties who received an inactivated influenza vaccine.

In its sample, this clonotype was seen a few times. The gene calls are TRBV29-1 and TRBJ2-7; unclear D gene. The CDR3 loop spans 15 amino acids. Germline V gives CDR1 SQVTM, CDR2 ANQGSEA. V was pared by 6 bases and J by 5 bases, with 23 bases between. For the CDR3, the DNA is TGCAGCGTACCTACCCCGGATGAGGAGAACCACGAGCAGTACTTC. Protein sequence: CSVPTPDEENHEQYF.

The table lists this clonotype with a few counts. The V call is TRBV20-1, the J call TRBJ1-2; no reliable D call. The V end lost 3 bases, the J end lost 6 bases, and 11 bases lay between the germline ends. The germline CDR1 and CDR2 sequences are DFQATT and SNEGSKA (reference sequence). The CDR3 has 12 amino acids. This CDR3 is CSASKGLDGYTF. In nucleotides, the CDR3 is TGCAGTGCTAGCAAAGGACTGGATGGCTACACCTTC.

Only a few counts were recorded for this clonotype. In DNA form, the CDR3 reads TGTGCCAGCAGCCAAGGACCGGGCGAAGAAAAACTGTTTTTT. Protein product: CASSQGPGEEKLFF. V usage is TRBV4-2 and J usage is TRBJ1-4; D remains ambiguous. Deletions cut 1 base from V and 8 bases from J, with 11 bases between. Looked up from germline, CDR1 is LGHNA and CDR2 is YNFKEQ. The CDR3 length is 14 residues.

Ten or more counts support this clonotype. The chain combines TRBV10-3 with TRBJ2-2; either TRBD1 or TRBD2 may fit D (5 bases each). Germline V gene lookup returns CDR1 ENHRY and CDR2 SYGVKD. The CDR3 length is 15 residues. Trimming removed 5 bases from V and 1 base from J, with 11 bases in between. In DNA, the CDR3 is TGTGCCATCAGTCCCGGGACGGGGAACACCGGGGAGCTGTTTTTT. Translation gives CAISPGTGNTGELFF.

The genes are TRBV6-2 or TRBV6-3 and TRBJ2-2, with D possibly matching TRBD2 (6 bases). The CDR3 runs to 16 residues. With 6 bases removed from V and 5 bases from J, the gap between germline ends came to 19 bases. The germline V gene encodes CDR1 MNHEY and CDR2 SVGEGT. The CDR3 nucleotides read TGTGCCAGCAGCTCCCGGGCGGAGGGTCGGACCGGGGAGCTGTTTTTT. It encodes CASSSRAEGRTGELFF.

This clonotype was seen many times. The chain combines TRBV19 with TRBJ2-1; TRBD2 might be the D (6 bases). This CDR3 region has 14 residues. CDR1 is LNHDA and CDR2 is SQIVND in the germline V gene (reference sequence). V lost 3 bases, J lost 6 bases, and 12 bases lay in between. CDR3 nucleotide sequence: TGTGCCAGTAGTATTCAGGGAGGCACCAATGAGCAGTTCTTC. This encodes CASSIQGGTNEQFF.

This clonotype was seen only a few times. This rearrangement joins TRBV7-9 to TRBJ2-5; no reliable D call. Germline values: CDR1 SEHNR, CDR2 FQNEAQ (reference sequence). Trimming shortened V by 0 bases and J by 5 bases, and 13 bases separated the two germline ends. The CDR3 is made up of 15 amino acids. As DNA, the CDR3 is TGTGCCAGCAGCTTAGCTATATCGGAGACGGAGACCCAGTACTTC. Protein sequence: CASSLAISETETQYF.

This clonotype was detected many times. V and J are TRBV9 and TRBJ2-1; the D gene is possibly TRBD2 (7 bases). In germline, CDR1 is SGDLS, CDR2 YYNGEE. This CDR3 has 15 residues. Trimming stripped 0 bases from V and 7 bases from J, with 14 bases between. The CDR3 spells CASSVGGGQENEQFF. The CDR3, as DNA: TGTGCCAGCAGCGTAGGCGGGGGCCAGGAGAATGAGCAGTTCTTC. Filled out from reference TRBV9 and TRBJ2-1, the complete variable domain reads DSGVTQTPKHLITATGQRVTLRCSPRSGDLSVYWYQQSLDQGLQFLIQYYNGEERAKGNILERFSAQQFPDLHSELNLSSLELGDSALYFCASSVGGGQENEQFFGPGTRLTVL.

This clonotype was found a few times. This rearrangement joins TRBV6-2 or TRBV6-3 to TRBJ2-3; D perhaps matches TRBD2 (6 bases). The V gene's germline CDR1 is MNHEY and CDR2 SVGEGT. V was shortened by 6 bases and J by 2 bases, with 18 bases between the two germline ends. The CDR3 sequence is 16 residues long. The CDR3 reads CASSNVAETNTDTQYF. The CDR3 nucleotides read TGTGCCAGCAGCAACGTAGCGGAAACGAACACAGATACGCAGTATTTT.

This clonotype appeared a few times. This chain links TRBV6-2 or TRBV6-3 with TRBJ2-3, with D hard to call. The CDR3 consists of 14 residues. Germline V CDR1 and CDR2: MNHEY, SVGEGT. V dropped 8 bases and J dropped 1 base, with 13 bases sitting between them. Here the CDR3 DNA reads TGTGCCAGCGCCAATCCGAGAGGCACAGATACGCAGTATTTT. Its protein is CASANPRGTDTQYF.

The J gene is TRBJ2-7, the V gene TRBV29-1, with D perhaps given as TRBD1 or TRBD2 (6 bases each). The V gene's germline CDR1 is SQVTM and CDR2 ANQGSEA. The CDR3 spans 14 residues. V was trimmed by 6 bases and J by 0 bases, leaving 15 bases between them. CDR3: CSVGSGGGSYEQYF. Written as DNA, the CDR3 is TGCAGCGTCGGTTCTGGAGGGGGCTCCTACGAGCAGTACTTC.

This clonotype has a count of ten or more. The chain carries TRBV4-3 and TRBJ2-1; no firm D call. Germline CDR1 and CDR2: LGHNA and YSLEER. This CDR3 region has 14 residues. V shed 1 base and J shed 4 bases, with 8 bases lying between them. In DNA form, the CDR3 reads TGCGCCAGCAGCCAAGCCGGTGGTTACAATGAGCAGTTCTTC. Amino acid sequence: CASSQAGGYNEQFF.

This chain uses TRBV6-2 or TRBV6-3 with TRBJ2-2; tentative D call: TRBD1 (6 bases). The CDR3 has 13 amino acids. The V end lost 5 bases, the J end lost 7 bases, and 11 bases lay between the germline ends. From germline, CDR1 is MNHEY and CDR2 SVGEGT. CDR3 bases: TGTGCCAGCAGTGAGAACAGGGTCGGGGAGCTGTTTTTT. Encoded protein: CASSENRVGELFF.

This clonotype came up a few times. This chain connects TRBV20-1 to TRBJ2-3; 10 bases align to TRBD2. Germline V gene lookup returns CDR1 DFQATT and CDR2 SNEGSKA (reference sequence). The CDR3 is 15 amino acids. V gave up 6 bases and J gave up 4 bases; unmatched junction bases: 10. As DNA, the CDR3 is TGCAGTGCAGGACTACTAGCGGGAAGGTCAGATACGCAGTATTTT. As protein: CSAGLLAGRSDTQYF.

This clonotype was picked up a small number of times. The chain has TRBV5-1 and TRBJ2-7; a weak D match, TRBD2 (7 bases). This CDR3 has 20 amino acids. The germline V gene has CDR1 SGHRS and CDR2 YFSETQ. The V end was cut by 0 bases, the J end by 3 bases, with 28 bases between. CDR3: CASSLDPRENGWEGGYEQYF. The CDR3 DNA sequence: TGCGCCAGCAGCTTGGATCCCAGGGAGAATGGGTGGGAGGGGGGCTACGAGCAGTACTTC.